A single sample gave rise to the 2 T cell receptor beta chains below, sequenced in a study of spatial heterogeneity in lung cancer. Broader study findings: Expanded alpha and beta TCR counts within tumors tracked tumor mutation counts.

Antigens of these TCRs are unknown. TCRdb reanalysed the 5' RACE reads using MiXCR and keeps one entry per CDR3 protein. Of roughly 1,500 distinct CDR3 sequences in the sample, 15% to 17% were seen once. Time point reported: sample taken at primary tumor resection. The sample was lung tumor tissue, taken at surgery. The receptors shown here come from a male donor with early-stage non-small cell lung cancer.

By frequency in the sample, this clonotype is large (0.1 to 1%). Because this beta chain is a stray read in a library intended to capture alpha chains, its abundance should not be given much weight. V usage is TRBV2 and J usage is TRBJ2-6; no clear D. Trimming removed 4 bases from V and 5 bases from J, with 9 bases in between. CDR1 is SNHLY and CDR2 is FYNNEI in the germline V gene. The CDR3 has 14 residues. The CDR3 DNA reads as TGTGCCAGCAGTGGCGGTGCTCGGGCCAACGTCCTGACTTTC. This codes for CASSGGARANVLTF.

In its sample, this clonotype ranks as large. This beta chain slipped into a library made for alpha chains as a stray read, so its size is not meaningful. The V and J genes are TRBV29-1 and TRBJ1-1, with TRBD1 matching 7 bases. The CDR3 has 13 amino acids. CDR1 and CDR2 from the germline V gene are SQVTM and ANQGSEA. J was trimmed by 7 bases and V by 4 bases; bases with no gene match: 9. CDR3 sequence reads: CSVVFTGAGEAFF. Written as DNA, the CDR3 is TGCAGCGTTGTTTTTACAGGGGCGGGTGAAGCTTTCTTT.